This T cell receptor beta chain was documented in a study of blood T cell repertoires in COVID-19. The V gene's germline CDR1 is MNHEY and CDR2 SVGAGI. Trimming took off 1 base at V and 2 bases at J, with 14 bases between the two ends. The CDR3 runs to 16 residues. Per the study methods: Nucleated cell counts were estimated from reference gene primer amplification. Data came from immunoSEQ multiplex PCR; TCRdb stores just in-frame clones and leaves some out. That table is the source of V, J and clone size, and D and trimming were worked out from the DNA. The top ten clones hold 1.6% of a sample with more than 110,000 clones, about 84% of them seen once.

This chain uses TRBV6-5 with TRBJ2-5; possibly TRBD2 for D (6 bases). The sequence was obtained from a woman between 18 and 29 years old who had been exposed to COVID-19. The source material was PBMCs or T cells enriched from blood (not recorded which). CDR3: CASSYWLGGRQETQYF. The CDR3 DNA reads TGTGCCAGCAGTTACTGGTTGGGGGGAAGACAAGAGACCCAGTACTTC.